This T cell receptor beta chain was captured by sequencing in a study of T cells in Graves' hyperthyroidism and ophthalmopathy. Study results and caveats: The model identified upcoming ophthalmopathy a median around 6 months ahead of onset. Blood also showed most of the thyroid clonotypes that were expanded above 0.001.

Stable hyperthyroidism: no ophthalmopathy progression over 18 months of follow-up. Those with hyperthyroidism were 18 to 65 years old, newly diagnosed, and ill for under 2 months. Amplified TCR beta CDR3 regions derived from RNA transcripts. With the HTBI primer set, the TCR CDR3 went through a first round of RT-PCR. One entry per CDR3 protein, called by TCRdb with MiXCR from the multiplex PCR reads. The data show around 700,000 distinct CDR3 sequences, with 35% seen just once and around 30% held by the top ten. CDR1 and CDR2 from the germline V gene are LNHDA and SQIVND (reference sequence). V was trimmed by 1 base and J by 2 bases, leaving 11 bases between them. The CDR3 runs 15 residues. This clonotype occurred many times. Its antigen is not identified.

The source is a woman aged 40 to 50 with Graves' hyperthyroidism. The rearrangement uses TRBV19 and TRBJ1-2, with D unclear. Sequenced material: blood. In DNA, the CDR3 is TGTGCCAGTAGTATAGGAGGAAGCTTGAACTATGGCTACACCTTC. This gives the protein CASSIGGSLNYGYTF. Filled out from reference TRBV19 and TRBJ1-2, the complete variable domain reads DGGITQSPKYLFRKEGQNVTLSCEQNLNHDAMYWYRQDPGQGLRLIYYSQIVNDFQKGDIAEGYSVSREKKESFPLTVTSAQKNPTAFYLCASSIGGSLNYGYTFGSGTRLTVV.